The 17 T cell receptor beta chains below were found in one sample sequenced in a study of cytomegalovirus exposure and HLA in healthy donors. Use of 60 Vbeta and 13 Jbeta primers characterized the PCR. The repertoire was sequenced with immunoSEQ multiplex PCR; TCRdb's copy has only in-frame clones and lacks some. The sample contains roughly 100,000 clones, roughly four fifths of which appear only once. Specimen: PBMCs. The receptor set was obtained from a male donor in good health and CMV-seropositive.

This clone was observed a few times. V gene TRBV5-6 combines with J gene TRBJ1-3; D remains unclear. Germline-derived CDR1 and CDR2 are SGHDT and YYEEEE. Trimming shortened V by 0 bases and J by 7 bases, and 11 bases separated the two germline ends. This CDR3 contains 14 residues. The CDR3 loop is CASSLVKKSNTIYF. The CDR3 coding sequence is TGTGCCAGCAGCTTGGTGAAGAAGAGTAACACCATATATTTT.

This clone was seen a handful of times. The CDR3 spells CASSDSLDSYSNQPQHF. CDR3 sequence (DNA): TGTGCCAGCAGTGACTCGCTGGACAGCTATAGCAATCAGCCCCAGCATTTT. The chain recombines TRBV6-4 with TRBJ1-5; D is possibly TRBD1 (6 bases). The CDR3 has 17 residues. Germline CDR1 and CDR2: MRHNA and SNTAGT. Between the trimmed V and J ends, which lost 0 bases and 0 bases, there was a span of 12 bases.

The rearrangement joins TRBV9 to TRBJ1-1; 9 bases line up with TRBD1. The CDR3 is 14 amino acids. CDR1 is SGDLS, CDR2 YYNGEE, per germline. Germline trimming cut 4 bases from V and 4 bases from J; bases unmatched to any gene: 5. The CDR3 is CASSLGTGPTEAFF. As DNA, the CDR3 is TGTGCCAGCAGCCTTGGGACAGGGCCCACTGAAGCTTTCTTT.

The chain combines TRBV18 with TRBJ2-5; 8 bases fit TRBD1. The CDR3 runs to 13 residues. V shed 6 bases, J shed 7 bases, and the junction held 7 bases outside the gene matches. Germline V gene data show CDR1 as KGHSH and CDR2 as LQKENI. The CDR3 region has the DNA TGTGCCAGCTCCCTGGACAGGGACGGGACCCAGTACTTC. It yields the protein CASSLDRDGTQYF.

This clone was observed a few times. The V and J genes are TRBV7-3 and TRBJ2-7; TRBD1 agrees at 9 bases. The CDR3 consists of 15 residues. V was pared by 1 base and J by 3 bases, with 4 bases of the junction left unmatched. The germline V gene encodes CDR1 SGHTA and CDR2 FQGTGA. The CDR3 DNA sequence: TGTGCCAGCAGCTTAAGTGGGACAGGGAACTACGAGCAGTACTTC. The encoded protein is CASSLSGTGNYEQYF.

This sequence joins TRBV6-4 and TRBJ2-7; no clear D. Germline assignment: CDR1 MRHNA and CDR2 SNTAGT. The CDR3 is 9 amino acids. The CDR3 reads CALAGEQYF. The CDR3 DNA is TGTGCTTTGGCAGGCGAGCAGTACTTC.

The CDR3 here is CATRRARYEQYF. The CDR3 DNA is TGTGCCACCAGGAGAGCGCGGTACGAGCAGTACTTC. The rearrangement joins TRBV6-1 to TRBJ2-7; D gene uncertain. The ends were cut back, 10 bases at V and 4 bases at J, with 14 bases in the middle. CDR1 is MNHNS and CDR2 is SASEGT in the germline V gene. The CDR3 consists of 12 residues.

The chain recombines TRBV7-3 with TRBJ1-2; D unclear. The V end was cut by 2 bases, the J end by 4 bases, with 8 bases between. CDR1 SGHTA and CDR2 FQGTGA come from the germline V gene. The CDR3 is 13 residues long. CDR3 residues: CASSLSSGYGYTF. The CDR3 nucleotides are TGTGCCAGCAGCTTATCATCCGGCTATGGCTACACCTTC.

The rearrangement links TRBV19 to TRBJ2-6; D ambiguous. V lost 1 base, J lost 2 bases, and 6 bases lay in between. The V gene's germline CDR1 is LNHDA and CDR2 SQIVND (reference sequence). The CDR3 covers 15 residues. The CDR3 spells CASSIGLAGANVLTF. CDR3 DNA: TGTGCCAGTAGTATAGGATTAGCTGGGGCCAACGTCCTGACTTTC.

This chain uses TRBV18 with TRBJ1-2; D perhaps matches TRBD1 (5 bases). Germline CDR1 is KGHSH and CDR2 is LQKENI. Trimming removed 2 bases at V and 8 bases at J, with 9 bases between. This CDR3 contains 12 residues. CDR3 amino acids: CASSPRGDGYTF. The CDR3 nucleotides read TGTGCCAGCTCACCAAGGGGTGACGGCTACACCTTC.

The chain carries TRBV5-4 and TRBJ2-7, with a tentative D call TRBD2 (7 bases). The CDR3 totals 14 residues. CDR1 is SGHNT and CDR2 is YYREEE in the germline V gene (reference sequence). Trimming shortened V by 7 bases and J by 7 bases, and 21 bases separated the two germline ends. CDR3 DNA: TGTGCCAGCCGCCTTGCGGGGGCCCCCTGGGAGCAGTACTTC. Translation gives CASRLAGAPWEQYF.

The rearrangement joins TRBV6-1 to TRBJ2-7; 11 nucleotides align to TRBD2. The CDR3 length is 19 residues. Trimming took 4 bases from V and 3 from J; bases not matched to a gene: 17. Germline V CDR1 and CDR2: MNHNS, SASEGT. CDR3: CASSGTGTPGLAVLYEQYF. The DNA for the CDR3 is TGTGCCAGCAGTGGAACAGGGACACCGGGACTAGCGGTTCTCTACGAGCAGTACTTC.

The genes are TRBV28 and TRBJ2-7, with 7 bases that match TRBD1. The CDR3 sequence is 15 residues long. CDR1 is MDHEN and CDR2 is SYDVKM in the germline V gene. The ends lost 4 bases at V and 0 bases at J; junction bases unmatched: 6. In nucleotides, the CDR3 is TGTGCCAGCAGTTGGGGACAGTTAAACTCCTACGAGCAGTACTTC. This codes for CASSWGQLNSYEQYF.

This clone appeared many times. The chain combines TRBV29-1 with TRBJ1-1; possible D gene TRBD1, 6 bases. This CDR3 has 12 residues. The germline gives CDR1 SQVTM, CDR2 ANQGSEA. V was cut by 3 bases and J by 4 bases, with 9 bases left in between. The CDR3 loop is CSVDTGFTEAFF. CDR3 sequence (DNA): TGCAGCGTTGACACAGGGTTCACTGAAGCTTTCTTT.

This chain links TRBV28 with TRBJ2-5; the D is unclear. The CDR3 has 14 residues. Germline V lookup: CDR1 MDHEN, CDR2 SYDVKM. Trimming removed 2 bases at V and 2 bases at J, with 9 bases between. The CDR3 loop reads CASSLPTYQETQYF. CDR3 coding DNA: TGTGCCAGCAGTTTACCCACTTATCAAGAGACCCAGTACTTC.

The chain employs TRBV27 and TRBJ2-7; tentative D call: TRBD1 (6 bases). This CDR3 comprises 13 residues. CDR1 is MNHEY, CDR2 SMNVEV, per germline (reference sequence). V gave up 0 bases and J gave up 4 bases, with 7 bases separating them. This CDR3 is CASSLSQGYEQYF. The CDR3 coding sequence is TGTGCCAGCAGTTTATCCCAGGGGTACGAGCAGTACTTC.

The chain links TRBV5-4 to TRBJ2-4; 8 nucleotides align to TRBD2. The CDR3 spans 17 residues. V lost 4 bases and J lost 6; bases outside the gene matches: 15. Germline CDR1 and CDR2: SGHNT and YYREEE (reference sequence). DNA for the CDR3: TGTGCCAGCAGCCCGGCGGGGGGCGCCGCGGGGGGAAACATTCAGTACTTC. Translation gives CASSPAGGAAGGNIQYF. Full variable domain (rest looked up from reference TRBV5-4 and TRBJ2-4): ETGVTQSPTHLIKTRGQQVTLRCSSQSGHNTVSWYQQALGQGPQFIFQYYREEENGRGNFPPRFSGLQFPNYSSELNVNALELDDSALYLCASSPAGGAAGGNIQYFGAGTRLSVL.